This record covers a single TCR beta chain. This specimen comes from a study of blood T cell repertoires in COVID-19. The CDR3 extends over 12 amino acids. V shed 4 bases and J shed 2 bases, with 5 bases lying between them. From germline, CDR1 is SGHKS and CDR2 YYEKEE (reference sequence). Measured with immunoSEQ multiplex PCR; TCRdb has only the in-frame clones, and not every one. Of some 72,000 clones in the sample, approximately 86% were seen once. Sample: peripheral blood. The chain carries TRBV5-5 and TRBJ2-3; D gene unclear. The receptor comes from a man aged 45-65 years with active or convalescent COVID-19. CDR3 protein: CASSTDTDTQYF. The CDR3 region has the DNA TGTGCCAGCAGCACAGACACAGATACGCAGTATTTT.